What follows is one TCR beta chain and its context. This entry belongs to a study of blood T cell repertoires in COVID-19. On the study more broadly: The origin of the acute and convalescent COVID-19 samples was the United States, Italy and Spain. Sources were T cells, B-cell-depleted T cells, or PBMCs; the material itself was cDNA or gDNA.

The CDR3 runs to 15 residues. Germline V CDR1 and CDR2: MNHEY, SVGAGI. J gave up 10 bases and V 5 bases, and 15 bases lay outside the gene matches. Method: immunoSEQ multiplex PCR; TCRdb's copy keeps in-frame clones and lacks some. The table records some 210,000 clones, roughly 86% of them present only once. Input material: peripheral blood. This TCR derives from a woman aged 45-59 years with active or convalescent COVID-19. J is TRBJ2-3 and V is TRBV6-5; 7 nucleotides line up with TRBD2. The CDR3 loop is CASSRDFPGRSAQYF. The CDR3 DNA is TGTGCCAGCAGTCGGGACTTTCCCGGGAGGTCGGCGCAGTATTTT.